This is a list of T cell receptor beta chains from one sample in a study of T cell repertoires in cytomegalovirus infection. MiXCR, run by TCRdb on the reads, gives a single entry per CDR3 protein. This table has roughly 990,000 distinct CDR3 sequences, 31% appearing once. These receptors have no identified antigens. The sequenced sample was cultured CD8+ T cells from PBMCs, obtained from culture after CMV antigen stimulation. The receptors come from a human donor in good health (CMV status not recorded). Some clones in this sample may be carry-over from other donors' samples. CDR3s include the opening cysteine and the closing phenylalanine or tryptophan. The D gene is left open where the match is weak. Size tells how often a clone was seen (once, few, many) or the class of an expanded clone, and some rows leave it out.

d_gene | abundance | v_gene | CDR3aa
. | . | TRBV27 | CASTPVGPVFVDEKLFF
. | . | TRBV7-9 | CASSSPAGGAQYF
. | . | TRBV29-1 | CSVEPRDHGYTF
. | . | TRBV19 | CASMNGELFF
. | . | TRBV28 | CASSPMGGLRTEAFF
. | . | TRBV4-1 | CASSQGALGGPIGYTF
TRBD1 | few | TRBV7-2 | CASSFTGAWNTEAFF
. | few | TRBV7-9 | CASSPLGRANYGYTF
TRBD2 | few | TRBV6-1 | CASSYDGGGQYF
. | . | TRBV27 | CASSLSSSGGPTQQYF
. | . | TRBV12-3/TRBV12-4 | CASSFRAGRSSGNTIYF
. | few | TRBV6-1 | CASLGTIYGYTF
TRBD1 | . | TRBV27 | CASSIGTGRSSYNSPLHF
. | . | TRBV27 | CASSLTGRNIQYF
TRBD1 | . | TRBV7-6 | CASSLAGRGNQETQYF
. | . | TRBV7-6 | CASSILVNQPQHF
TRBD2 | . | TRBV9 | CASSVPKLGPPGRGNNEQFF
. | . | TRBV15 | CATSGRVGSPLHF
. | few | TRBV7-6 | CASSFVYRGRTDTQYF
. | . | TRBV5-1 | CASSLAGPKGGNEQFF
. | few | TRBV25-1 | CASSDGGTTEAFF
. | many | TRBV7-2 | CASSLPWGAQRETQYF
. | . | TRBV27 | CARSLRANEQFF
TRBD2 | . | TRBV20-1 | CSARRRGGEQYF
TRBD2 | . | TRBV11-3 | CASSPGLAGGRTYNEQFF
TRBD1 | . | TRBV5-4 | CASSSQDRRIYGYTF
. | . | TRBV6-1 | CASSAPSLTDTQYF
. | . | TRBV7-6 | CASSSEGHTGELFF
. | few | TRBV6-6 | CASSYLGRGGNEQFF
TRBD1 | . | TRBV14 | CASSQDPRGRRETQYF
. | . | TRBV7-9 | CASSLAWQSPMNTEAFF
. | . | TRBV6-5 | CASSLGIATDTQYF
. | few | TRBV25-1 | CASSEFGYEQYF
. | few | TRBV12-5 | CASDSGQGARVAFF
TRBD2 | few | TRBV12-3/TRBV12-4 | CASKKSGGAYNEQFF
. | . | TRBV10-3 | CAISEPKVGNTIYF
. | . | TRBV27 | CASTQGLQPQHF
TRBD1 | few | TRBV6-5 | CASSLGTGVKTEAFF
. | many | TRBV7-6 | CASSLGGGTQRRQFF
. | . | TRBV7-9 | CASSPRARHEQFF
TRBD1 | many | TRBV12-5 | CASGPGQVTYNEQFF
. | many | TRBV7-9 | CASSSVVGISETQYF
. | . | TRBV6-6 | CASSYSPPRATNEKLFF
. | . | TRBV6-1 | CASSDGWKIGVGNSPLHF
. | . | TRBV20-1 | CSARDLTNEQFF
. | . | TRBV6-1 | CASSWGGAGTEAFF